The 7 T cell receptor beta chains in this list originate from one sample, sequenced in a study of T cells in localized non-small cell lung cancer (TCRdb year 2020). Library preparation was by the immunoSEQ multiplex PCR assay. Imported from immuneACCESS, the table was reduced by TCRdb to in-frame sequences with V and J called. These copies leave out some clones; in studies compared against another copy, an unresolved V gene accounts for under half, and the cause of the remainder is not known. Counted in this sample were about 25,000 clones; roughly 86% of them appeared once. 5% to 6.5% of the sample belongs to the ten largest clones. The sample here was peripheral blood, taken before any cancer treatment. These receptors originate from an older male donor with stage II squamous cell lung carcinoma.

V usage is TRBV20-1 and J usage is TRBJ2-7, with 7 positions matching TRBD1. Germline-derived CDR1 and CDR2 are DFQATT and SNEGSKA (reference sequence). V shed 3 bases, J shed 4 bases, and the junction held 0 bases outside the gene matches. The CDR3 is made up of 11 amino acids. The CDR3 bases are TGCAGTGCTAGGACAGGGTACGAGCAGTACTTC. This gives the protein CSARTGYEQYF.

This clone was seen just once. The rearrangement joins TRBV29-1 to TRBJ2-2; 7 bases match TRBD2. This CDR3 has 11 amino acids. V shed 4 bases and J 8 bases; nucleotides not matched to a gene: 1. The V gene's germline CDR1 is SQVTM and CDR2 ANQGSEA. For the CDR3, the DNA is TGCAGCGTTGCGGGACTAGGGGAGCTGTTTTTT. Translating gives CSVAGLGELFF.

This sequence joins TRBV5-6 and TRBJ2-3; D ambiguous. CDR1 and CDR2 from the germline V gene are SGHDT and YYEEEE. V was pared by 1 base and J by 3 bases, with 6 bases between. The CDR3 totals 13 residues. The CDR3, as DNA: TGTGCCAGCAGCTTGCGACAAACAGATACGCAGTATTTT. It translates to CASSLRQTDTQYF.

V gene TRBV6-1 combines with J gene TRBJ1-1; D uncertain. The germline CDR1 and CDR2 sequences are MNHNS and SASEGT. The CDR3 sequence is 12 residues long. The V and J ends lost 0 bases and 11 bases respectively, with 10 bases between them. The CDR3 reads CASSEAQRAAFF. The CDR3 bases are TGTGCCAGCAGTGAAGCGCAGAGAGCGGCTTTCTTT.

The chain carries TRBV18 and TRBJ1-1; 9 bases map to TRBD1. V shed 3 bases, J shed 0 bases, and the junction held 11 bases outside the gene matches. CDR3 length: 18 residues. Germline values: CDR1 KGHSH, CDR2 LQKENI. The CDR3 sequence is CASSPRGTGRVMNTEAFF. In DNA form, the CDR3 reads TGTGCCAGCTCACCCCGGGGGACAGGGCGAGTGATGAACACTGAAGCTTTCTTT.

The chain couples TRBV19 to TRBJ2-1; D possibly matches TRBD1 or TRBD2 (5 bases each). From germline, CDR1 is LNHDA and CDR2 SQIVND (reference sequence). CDR3 length: 14 residues. Trimming left V 6 bases short and J 7 bases short, with 16 bases between. CDR3 amino acids: CASRGPGGKNEQFF. Written as DNA, the CDR3 is TGTGCCAGTAGGGGACCCGGTGGTAAGAATGAGCAGTTCTTC.

V and J are TRBV6-5 and TRBJ1-5, with D possibly being TRBD1 (5 bases). Deletions cut 6 bases from V and 6 bases from J, with 12 bases between. CDR1 and CDR2 (germline): MNHEY, SVGAGI. CDR3 length equals 13 residues. For the CDR3, the DNA is TGTGCCAGCAGAGAAGGGGTTAGTCAGCCCCAGCATTTT. Its translation is CASREGVSQPQHF.